A selection of T cell receptor beta chains follows, all from one sample in a study of T-cell memory formation after mild COVID-19. MiXCR, applied by TCRdb to the 5' RACE reads, yields one record per CDR3 protein. The sample includes fewer than 600,000 distinct CDR3 sequences, about 20% of them seen just once. Sequenced: PBMCs or a T cell subset sorted from them (not recorded which). Source of these receptors: an adult woman who had mild COVID-19 (a few samples of this study predate the infection). Cell type and time point are not known. Each CDR3 is given without its conserved first and last residue. A clone size is listed for some rows: how often the clone was seen (once, few, many), or a class if it is expanded.

V gene	clone size	J gene	CDR3 protein
TRBV18	.	TRBJ2-5	ASSNLGLAEETQY
TRBV19	.	TRBJ2-1	ASSIGASGEQF
TRBV4-1	.	TRBJ1-2	ASSQVYHRGGYGYT
TRBV19	.	TRBJ2-7	ASSSGMGWHEQY
TRBV5-1	.	TRBJ2-5	ASSLGGTGGMETQY
TRBV12-3/TRBV12-4	.	TRBJ2-5	ASSLEGRGLGETQY
TRBV5-1	few	TRBJ2-7	ASSWRTGPYEQY
TRBV5-5	few	TRBJ2-3	ASSLESSTDTQY
TRBV6-5	.	TRBJ1-5	ATRRGTGSNQPQH
TRBV5-1	.	TRBJ1-1	ASSMGGLGTEAF
TRBV14	few	TRBJ2-7	ASSQDRDGGGDSYEQY
TRBV20-1	.	TRBJ2-2	SARGTRGTGELF
TRBV7-9	few	TRBJ2-1	ASGYRGNNEQF
TRBV24-1	.	TRBJ2-2	ATSAVGSTGELF
TRBV24-1	.	TRBJ2-1	ATSDFSGSSYNEQF
TRBV9	.	TRBJ2-1	ASSAFLEDNEQF
TRBV7-2	few	TRBJ2-5	ASSHGGARETQY
TRBV5-1	.	TRBJ1-2	ASSSWDSRAYGYT
TRBV27	.	TRBJ2-6	ASTQLDRAGANVLT
TRBV10-3	.	TRBJ1-1	ATHQRGNTEAF
TRBV7-2	.	TRBJ2-3	ASSLSGGMITDTQY
TRBV3-1	.	TRBJ2-1	ASSPHLSRSYNEQF
TRBV5-5	few	TRBJ1-1	ASSLRTENTEAF